The 5 T cell receptor beta chains given below trace back to one sample, sequenced in a study of blood T cell repertoires in COVID-19. The method was immunoSEQ multiplex PCR; TCRdb's version includes in-frame clones alone and lacks a portion of them. The table includes about 150,000 clones, 75% to 85% detected once. The material sequenced was peripheral blood. These receptors came from a woman aged 45-65 years with acute or convalescent COVID-19.

V usage is TRBV12-5 and J usage is TRBJ2-6, with D unresolved. Trimming took off 1 base at V and 0 bases at J, with 4 bases between the two ends. There are 15 residues in the CDR3. The germline gives CDR1 LGHNT, CDR2 FRNRAP. CDR3 amino acids: CASGLGDSGANVLTF. The CDR3, as DNA: TGTGCTAGTGGTTTGGGAGACTCTGGGGCCAACGTCCTGACTTTC.

The chain uses TRBV7-2 and TRBJ2-3; 8 bases line up with TRBD2. Unmatched junction bases numbered 6, after V lost 1 base and J lost 0 bases. Germline assignment: CDR1 SGHTA and CDR2 FQGNSA. The CDR3 is 17 amino acids. The DNA of the CDR3 is TGTGCCAGCAGCTTAGGGTTAGCGGGGCCTAGCACAGATACGCAGTATTTT. It specifies CASSLGLAGPSTDTQYF. The full variable domain, its missing parts supplied by reference TRBV7-2 and TRBJ2-3, is GAGVSQSPSNKVTEKGKDVELRCDPISGHTALYWYRQSLGQGLEFLIYFQGNSAPDKSGLPSDRFSAERTGGSVSTLTIQRTQQEDSAVYLCASSLGLAGPSTDTQYFGPGTRLTVL.

The rearrangement links TRBV10-3 to TRBJ2-3; 11 bases align to TRBD2. The CDR3 spans 16 residues. The junction had 3 bases not matched to a gene; V was cut back by 4 bases and J by 0 bases. Looked up from germline, CDR1 is ENHRY and CDR2 is SYGVKD. CDR3 amino acids: CAISARLAGSTDTQYF. As DNA, the CDR3 is TGTGCCATCAGTGCCCGACTAGCGGGAAGCACAGATACGCAGTATTTT.

The genes are TRBV6-5 and TRBJ1-5; 7 bases are shared with TRBD1. This CDR3 spans 15 amino acids. The junction had 7 bases not matched to a gene; V was cut back by 6 bases and J by 2 bases. Germline CDR1 is MNHEY and CDR2 is SVGAGI. The CDR3 is CASRAQGQRNQPQHF. The CDR3 bases are TGTGCCAGCAGGGCACAGGGGCAGCGCAATCAGCCCCAGCATTTT.

The V and J genes are TRBV6-2 or TRBV6-3 and TRBJ2-5, with a tentative D call TRBD1 (7 bases). Trimming stripped 5 bases from V and 2 bases from J, with 15 bases between. The CDR3 runs to 15 residues. Germline V gene data show CDR1 as MNHEY and CDR2 as SVGEGT. As DNA, the CDR3 is TGTGCCAGCAGTCGAGGAGGGACAGCACAAGAGACCCAGTACTTC. This codes for CASSRGGTAQETQYF.